This T cell receptor beta chain was captured in a study of blood T cell repertoires in COVID-19. Study information: COVID-19 samples, acute and convalescent, were from the United States, Italy and Spain. T cells, B-cell-depleted T cells, or PBMCs provided the cDNA or gDNA that served as material.

Per the original methods: Estimates of nucleated cell counts were drawn from the amplification of reference gene primers. The assay was immunoSEQ multiplex PCR, and TCRdb's table has in-frame clones only and misses some. The DNA gave D and trimming, while V, J and clone size come from that table. The repertoire holds 100,000 to 150,000 clones, approximately 84% seen once, with roughly an eighth in the top ten. In this sample, this clone turned up a few times. Sequencing was performed on peripheral blood. The sequence was obtained from a woman in her 30s who had recovered from COVID-19.

The CDR3 region is CASSQSDYEQYF. CDR3 nucleotide sequence: TGTGCCAGCAGCCAATCAGACTACGAGCAGTACTTC. The chain is built from TRBV3-1 (or the pseudogene TRBV3-2) and TRBJ2-7; unclear D gene. This CDR3 contains 12 residues. The V end was cut by 2 bases, the J end by 3 bases, with 5 bases between. Germline V CDR1 and CDR2: LGHDT, YNNKEL (reference sequence).